These 25 T cell receptor beta chains share one sample of origin, sequenced in a study of identical twins. TCRdb used MiXCR to reprocess the 5' RACE reads, holding one entry per CDR3 protein. The sample carries about 450,000 distinct CDR3 sequences, approximately 17% recorded once. Sequenced input: naive T cells sorted from blood. The source is a man in his fifties or sixties in good health.

The chain recombines TRBV7-6 with TRBJ1-4; possibly TRBD1 for D (6 bases). Germline loops: CDR1 SGHVS, CDR2 FNYEAQ. This CDR3 has 16 amino acids. Trimming removed 5 bases from V and 3 bases from J, with 16 bases in between. The CDR3 coding sequence is TGTGCCAGCAGCAAGAGACGGACAGACTCTAATGAAAAACTGTTTTTT. Protein sequence: CASSKRRTDSNEKLFF.

This clonotype has a count of ten or more. The rearrangement links TRBV27 to TRBJ2-2, with 7 bases fitting TRBD1. The CDR3 has 15 amino acids. Trimming took 2 bases from V and 6 from J; bases not matched to a gene: 6. The V gene's germline CDR1 is MNHEY and CDR2 SMNVEV (reference sequence). CDR3 loop: CASSLTQGVSGELFF. The CDR3 region has the DNA TGTGCCAGCAGTTTAACCCAGGGGGTGTCCGGGGAGCTGTTTTTT.

The chain joins TRBV6-5 to TRBJ2-1; D remains ambiguous. CDR3 length equals 14 residues. Trimming cost V 0 bases and J 3 bases, with 6 bases left between them. CDR1 and CDR2 (germline): MNHEY, SVGAGI. CDR3 protein: CASSYSSGYNEQFF. Here the CDR3 DNA reads TGTGCCAGCAGTTACTCGTCGGGCTACAATGAGCAGTTCTTC.

The chain couples TRBV20-1 to TRBJ2-7, with 8 bases aligning to TRBD2. There are 14 residues in the CDR3. Germline values: CDR1 DFQATT, CDR2 SNEGSKA (reference sequence). J gave up 3 bases and V 5 bases, and 9 bases lay outside the gene matches. The CDR3 protein is CSAPGGFPNYEQYF. As DNA, the CDR3 is TGCAGTGCTCCGGGGGGGTTCCCTAACTACGAGCAGTACTTC.

V is TRBV21-1 and J is TRBJ2-3. TRBV21-1 is a known pseudogene. The CDR3 runs to 15 residues. CDR3 nucleotide sequence: TGTGCCAGCAGCAAAGGGATAACCAACACAGATACGCAGTATTTT. Encoded protein: CASSKGITNTDTQYF.

This sequence joins TRBV9 and TRBJ2-7; D ambiguous. V was shortened by 0 bases and J by 1 base, with 8 bases between the two germline ends. CDR3 length equals 14 residues. CDR1 is SGDLS, CDR2 YYNGEE, per germline. CDR3 DNA sequence: TGTGCCAGCAGCGTAGTAGGCGGTTCCTACGAGCAGTACTTC. It encodes CASSVVGGSYEQYF.

This chain links TRBV4-3 with TRBJ2-7; 10 nucleotides match TRBD2. This CDR3 has 18 amino acids. With 0 bases clipped from V and 7 bases from J, the junction kept 15 bases outside the gene matches. Germline V gene data show CDR1 as LGHNA and CDR2 as YSLEER. CDR3 nucleotide sequence: TGCGCCAGCAGCCAAGATTCGTCTAGCGGGAGTGGTGGGTTTGAGCAGTACTTC. Amino acids: CASSQDSSSGSGGFEQYF.

The rearrangement links TRBV5-1 to TRBJ2-2; D gene unclear. Trimming stripped 3 bases from V and 2 bases from J, with 11 bases between. Germline loops: CDR1 SGHRS, CDR2 YFSETQ. This CDR3 is 15 amino acids long. CDR3 in amino acids: CASSSPTTNTGELFF. As DNA, the CDR3 is TGCGCCAGCAGCTCGCCCACCACAAACACCGGGGAGCTGTTTTTT.

This clonotype was counted ten times or more. The V gene is TRBV20-1, the J gene TRBJ1-2, with D unresolved. CDR1 DFQATT and CDR2 SNEGSKA come from the germline V gene (reference sequence). The CDR3 consists of 13 residues. The germline V and J ends were trimmed by 7 bases and 3 bases, with 15 bases remaining between them. CDR3 residues: CSVLFARDYGYTF. The CDR3 DNA is TGCAGTGTCCTCTTTGCCCGAGACTATGGCTACACCTTC.

This clonotype was picked up one time. The chain combines TRBV11-1 with TRBJ2-3; 12 nucleotides agree with TRBD2. Trimming cost V 3 bases and J 4 bases; bases outside gene matches: 11. This CDR3 has 18 amino acids. The germline CDR1 and CDR2 sequences are SGHAT and FQDESV (reference sequence). CDR3 amino acids: CASSFPFSTSGSADTQYF. The DNA for the CDR3 is TGTGCCAGCAGCTTCCCATTCTCGACTAGCGGGAGTGCAGATACGCAGTATTTT.

This clonotype was detected only a few times. The chain employs TRBV7-9 and TRBJ2-1, with 9 positions matching TRBD2. This CDR3 has 15 residues. After removal of 5 bases from V and 8 bases from J, the junction contained 10 bases not matched to a gene. Germline V gene lookup returns CDR1 SEHNR and CDR2 FQNEAQ (reference sequence). The CDR3 nucleotides read TGTGCCAGCAGCCTCCTCAGCGGGAGGATGGATGAGCAGTTCTTC. Encoded protein: CASSLLSGRMDEQFF. Full variable domain (outside the CDR3, taken from reference TRBV7-9 and TRBJ2-1): DTGVSQNPRHKITKRGQNVTFRCDPISEHNRLYWYRQTLGQGPEFLTYFQNEAQLEKSRLLSDRFSAERPKGSFSTLEIQRTEQGDSAMYLCASSLLSGRMDEQFFGPGTRLTVL.

In its sample, this clonotype was seen a few times. The chain carries TRBV20-1 and TRBJ1-5, with TRBD1 matching 9 bases. CDR1 and CDR2 from the germline V gene are DFQATT and SNEGSKA (reference sequence). The length of the CDR3 is 14 residues. J lost 2 bases, V lost 6 bases, and 5 bases had no gene match. The CDR3 sequence: CSALDRGRNQPQHF. Written as DNA, the CDR3 is TGCAGTGCCCTGGACAGGGGACGCAATCAGCCCCAGCATTTT.

This clonotype was counted only a few times. The chain recombines TRBV10-3 with TRBJ2-5; 7 bases are shared with TRBD2. CDR1 and CDR2 (germline): ENHRY, SYGVKD. The junction had 2 bases not matched to a gene; V was cut back by 6 bases and J by 1 base. The CDR3 contains 13 residues. DNA for the CDR3: TGTGCCATCAGGGGACTACGCCAAGAGACCCAGTACTTC. Protein sequence: CAIRGLRQETQYF.

This clonotype was observed many times. This chain joins TRBV20-1 and TRBJ2-1, with TRBD1 matching over 7 bases. CDR3 size: 15 residues. After removal of 2 bases from V and 0 bases from J, the junction contained 4 bases not matched to a gene. Germline CDR1 is DFQATT and CDR2 is SNEGSKA (reference sequence). This CDR3 is CSARSRDSSYNEQFF. DNA for the CDR3: TGCAGTGCTAGATCCCGGGACAGCTCCTACAATGAGCAGTTCTTC.

In this sample, this clonotype turned up a few times. The chain joins TRBV5-6 to TRBJ2-3; 7 nucleotides agree with TRBD1. The V and J ends lost 0 bases and 3 bases, in that order; junction bases with no gene match: 4. This CDR3 is 15 amino acids long. The germline V gene encodes CDR1 SGHDT and CDR2 YYEEEE. The chain's CDR3 is CASSLVGGMTDTQYF. CDR3 bases: TGTGCCAGCAGCTTGGTAGGGGGCATGACAGATACGCAGTATTTT.

The chain joins TRBV7-2 to TRBJ2-7, with TRBD2 matching 8 bases. V lost 7 bases to trimming and J lost 0 bases; unmatched junction nucleotides: 2. This CDR3 spans 13 amino acids. From germline, CDR1 is SGHTA and CDR2 FQGNSA. This CDR3 is CASNGGVSYEQYF. The CDR3 coding sequence is TGTGCCAGCAACGGGGGGGTCTCCTACGAGCAGTACTTC.

As concerns this clonotype: One end of the junction is discordant with germline, which a read error may explain. Written as DNA, the CDR3 is TGCACCAGCAGTTTATCCACAGTGCCAGCGGGAGGGCCGAGCACCGGGGAGCTGTTTTTT. Protein product: CTSSLSTVPAGGPSTGELFF. The chain links TRBV27 to TRBJ2-2; 10 bases line up with TRBD2. Germline CDR1 and CDR2: MNHEY and SMNVEV (reference sequence). This CDR3 is built from 20 residues.

The rearrangement links TRBV4-1 to TRBJ2-2, with 9 bases matching TRBD1. Germline values: CDR1 MGHRA, CDR2 YSYEKL. The CDR3 extends over 15 amino acids. The trim removed 4 bases at V and 4 bases at J, leaving 4 bases unmatched. This chain's CDR3 is CASSLGTGITGELFF. The CDR3 nucleotides read TGCGCCAGCAGCCTAGGGACAGGGATCACCGGGGAGCTGTTTTTT.

The J gene is TRBJ2-7, the V gene TRBV6-2 or TRBV6-3; D possibly matches TRBD1 or TRBD2 (6 bases each). Germline assignment: CDR1 MNHEY and CDR2 SVGEGT. Trimming took off 5 bases at V and 2 bases at J, with 16 bases between the two ends. CDR3 length equals 15 residues. CDR3 residues: CASSRWGDIAYEQYF. The DNA for the CDR3 is TGTGCCAGCAGTCGCTGGGGGGACATTGCCTACGAGCAGTACTTC.

The table lists this clonotype with many counts. The CDR3 here is CSASIRKTVQETQYF. For the CDR3, the DNA is TGCAGTGCTTCCATCAGGAAGACAGTGCAAGAGACCCAGTACTTC. The chain carries TRBV20-1 and TRBJ2-5, with a tentative D call TRBD1 (5 bases). The CDR3 is 15 amino acids. The V end lost 5 bases, the J end lost 2 bases, and 18 bases lay between the germline ends. Germline V lookup: CDR1 DFQATT, CDR2 SNEGSKA (reference sequence).

The CDR3 loop is CAWRQQGSNTEAFF. The CDR3 nucleotides read TGTGCCTGGAGACAACAGGGTTCGAACACTGAAGCTTTCTTT. J is TRBJ1-1 and V is TRBV30, with D possibly being TRBD1 (6 bases). The CDR3 is 14 residues long. V lost 3 bases, J lost 1 base, and 12 bases lay in between. CDR1 and CDR2 from the germline V gene are GTSNPN and SVGIG (reference sequence). The full variable domain, its missing parts supplied by reference TRBV30 and TRBJ1-1, is SQTIHQWPATLVQPVGSPLSLECTVEGTSNPNLYWYRQAAGRGLQLLFYSVGIGQISSEVPQNLSASRPQDRQFILSSKKLLLSDSGFYLCAWRQQGSNTEAFFGQGTRLTVV.

The chain combines TRBV11-2 with TRBJ2-7, with a possible D match to TRBD1 (7 bases). V was pared by 5 bases and J by 2 bases, with 16 bases between. Germline V CDR1 and CDR2: SGHAT, FQNNGV. This CDR3 comprises 15 residues. The CDR3 here is CASSSGGTAAYEQYF. The CDR3 nucleotides read TGTGCCAGCAGCAGCGGAGGGACAGCGGCCTACGAGCAGTACTTC.

The DNA for the CDR3 is TGCGCCAGCAGTAAGGACGGGAGCTCCTACAATGAGCAGTTCTTC. Translation gives CASSKDGSSYNEQFF. This sequence joins TRBV5-1 and TRBJ2-1; perhaps TRBD2 as D (6 bases). V was pared by 5 bases and J by 0 bases, with 12 bases between. Germline V CDR1 and CDR2: SGHRS, YFSETQ. There are 15 residues in the CDR3.

In its sample, this clonotype was seen a few times. This sequence joins TRBV6-1 and TRBJ1-1; no reliable D call. The CDR3 extends over 14 amino acids. The ends were cut back, 6 bases at V and 4 bases at J, with 15 bases in the middle. Germline V gene sequence: CDR1 MNHNS, CDR2 SASEGT. Here the CDR3 reads CASSPLDGGTEAFF. For the CDR3, the DNA is TGTGCCAGCAGCCCCTTGGACGGAGGCACTGAAGCTTTCTTT.

This clonotype came up many times. This rearrangement joins TRBV3-1 to TRBJ1-4; D remains ambiguous. Germline lookup yields CDR1 LGHDT and CDR2 YNNKEL (reference sequence). Trimming stripped 0 bases from V and 8 bases from J, with 13 bases between. The CDR3 is made up of 15 amino acids. The CDR3 region is CASSQDTPVSEKLFF. DNA of the CDR3: TGTGCCAGCAGCCAAGATACGCCAGTCTCAGAAAAACTGTTTTTT.